This entry lists 30 T cell receptor beta chains sequenced from one sample in a study of control samples from healthy donors and cancer patients. Generated by immunoSEQ multiplex PCR, the TCRdb table keeps only in-frame clones and is missing some. The table includes about 82,000 clones, approximately 90% detected once. The sample was blood. The receptors derive from a middle-aged man in good health.

This clone was seen more than once but under ten times. This sequence joins TRBV12-3 or TRBV12-4 and TRBJ1-2, with D possibly TRBD1 on 6 matching bases. The CDR3 has 13 residues. V gave up 4 bases and J gave up 4 bases, with 10 bases separating them. Written as DNA, the CDR3 is TGTGCCAGCAGTTGGGACACAAGCTATGGCTACACCTTC. Its translation: CASSWDTSYGYTF.

This chain links TRBV5-4 with TRBJ2-5; D possibly corresponds to TRBD2 (6 bases). Trimming removed 4 bases from V and 4 bases from J, with 17 bases in between. The CDR3 consists of 15 residues. Germline lookup yields CDR1 SGHNT and CDR2 YYREEE (reference sequence). The CDR3 sequence is CASSPGRKAGETQYF. The CDR3 nucleotides are TGTGCCAGCAGCCCCGGGAGAAAGGCGGGAGAGACCCAGTACTTC.

The chain employs TRBV18 and TRBJ1-5; a possible D gene is TRBD1 (6 bases). V shed 4 bases and J shed 3 bases, with 13 bases lying between them. This CDR3 region has 15 residues. Germline CDR1 reads KGHSH; CDR2 reads LQKENI. In nucleotides, the CDR3 is TGTGCCAGCTCACTTAATCAGGGGTCCAATCAGCCCCAGCATTTT. This codes for CASSLNQGSNQPQHF.

This chain connects TRBV3-1 (or the pseudogene TRBV3-2) to TRBJ1-6; D gene unclear. The V end was cut by 6 bases, the J end by 7 bases, with 4 bases between. The CDR3 is made up of 11 amino acids. Germline V gives CDR1 LGHDT, CDR2 YNNKEL (reference sequence). The CDR3 sequence: CASSKNSPLHF. CDR3 nucleotide sequence: TGTGCCAGCAGTAAAAATTCACCCCTCCACTTT.

The chain couples TRBV5-1 to TRBJ1-2, with TRBD1 as a possible D gene (5 bases). With 2 bases removed from V and 5 bases from J, the gap between germline ends came to 10 bases. The CDR3 is 13 residues long. The germline gives CDR1 SGHRS, CDR2 YFSETQ. The CDR3 DNA reads TGCGCCAGCAGCTTAGAGGGGAGGTATGGCTACACCTTC. Translated: CASSLEGRYGYTF.

The gene calls are TRBV7-9 and TRBJ1-6; D is possibly TRBD1 (5 bases). Germline CDR1 reads SEHNR; CDR2 reads FQNEAQ (reference sequence). Trimming pared 9 bases from V and 10 bases from J, leaving 13 bases between. This CDR3 is 12 amino acids long. The CDR3 protein is CASTFGGSPLHF. The DNA for the CDR3 is TGTGCCAGTACCTTTGGGGGGTCACCCCTCCACTTT. The full variable domain, its missing parts supplied by reference TRBV7-9 and TRBJ1-6, is DTGVSQNPRHKITKRGQNVTFRCDPISEHNRLYWYRQTLGQGPEFLTYFQNEAQLEKSRLLSDRFSAERPKGSFSTLEIQRTEQGDSAMYLCASTFGGSPLHFGNGTRLTVT.

The V and J genes are TRBV5-4 and TRBJ2-7; D not certain. Trimming took off 4 bases at V and 1 base at J, with 9 bases between the two ends. This CDR3 has 13 amino acids. CDR1 and CDR2 (germline): SGHNT, YYREEE (reference sequence). CDR3: CASSDTASYEQYF. Written as DNA, the CDR3 is TGTGCCAGCAGCGATACAGCGTCCTACGAGCAGTACTTC. Full variable domain (outside the CDR3, taken from reference TRBV5-4 and TRBJ2-7): ETGVTQSPTHLIKTRGQQVTLRCSSQSGHNTVSWYQQALGQGPQFIFQYYREEENGRGNFPPRFSGLQFPNYSSELNVNALELDDSALYLCASSDTASYEQYFGPGTRLTVT.

This chain joins TRBV3-1 (or the pseudogene TRBV3-2) and TRBJ2-2; the D gene is possibly TRBD2 (6 bases). The CDR3 is made up of 14 amino acids. V dropped 3 bases and J dropped 7 bases, with 12 bases sitting between them. CDR1 LGHDT and CDR2 YNNKEL come from the germline V gene (reference sequence). The chain's CDR3 is CASSHEGGDGELFF. As DNA, the CDR3 is TGTGCCAGCAGCCACGAAGGAGGGGACGGGGAGCTGTTTTTT.

This clone appeared a single time. The V gene is TRBV5-1, the J gene TRBJ2-7; D is unclear. The V end lost 2 bases, the J end lost 6 bases, and 12 bases lay between the germline ends. Germline V gene data show CDR1 as SGHRS and CDR2 as YFSETQ. This CDR3 is built from 13 residues. CDR3 sequence: CASSFTSASEQYF. The CDR3 region has the DNA TGCGCCAGCAGCTTCACCTCAGCTAGCGAGCAGTACTTC.

The chain is built from TRBV9 and TRBJ2-1; a possible D gene is TRBD2 (5 bases). V was trimmed by 2 bases and J by 1 base, leaving 28 bases between them. The CDR3 is made up of 21 amino acids. CDR1 and CDR2 from the germline V gene are SGDLS and YYNGEE. In DNA form, the CDR3 reads TGTGCCAGCAGCGTGTACTCCGGGCCCGCGGGTTCAAGGGTGTCCTACAATGAGCAGTTCTTC. Translating gives CASSVYSGPAGSRVSYNEQFF.

The V and J genes are TRBV6-5 and TRBJ2-7; 9 bases line up with TRBD1. Trimming at V came to 2 bases and at J to 4 bases, leaving 6 bases not matched to a gene. CDR3 length equals 15 residues. Looked up from germline, CDR1 is MNHEY and CDR2 is SVGAGI. Written as DNA, the CDR3 is TGTGCCAGCAGTTACGACGGGACAGGGCTATACGAGCAGTACTTC. Translating gives CASSYDGTGLYEQYF.

The sample holds one count of this clone. The V gene is TRBV7-6, the J gene TRBJ1-5; D unclear. Trimming left V 1 base short and J 1 base short, with 8 bases between. The germline gives CDR1 SGHVS, CDR2 FNYEAQ. CDR3 length equals 15 residues. CDR3 protein: CASSLGHWSNQPQHF. CDR3 nucleotides: TGTGCCAGCAGCTTAGGGCACTGGAGCAATCAGCCCCAGCATTTT.

This chain connects TRBV5-6 to TRBJ1-4, with D possibly being TRBD1 (5 bases). V shed 4 bases and J shed 3 bases, with 16 bases lying between them. CDR3 size: 16 residues. The germline V gene has CDR1 SGHDT and CDR2 YYEEEE. The CDR3 region is CASSPRASRPNEKLFF. CDR3 sequence (DNA): TGTGCCAGCAGCCCCAGGGCTAGTCGTCCTAATGAAAAACTGTTTTTT.

This clone was counted between two and nine times. The chain is built from TRBV5-1 and TRBJ1-5, with D possibly TRBD1 on 5 matching bases. Trimming left V 8 bases short and J 2 bases short, with 14 bases between. The CDR3 has 14 residues. Germline CDR1 and CDR2: SGHRS and YFSETQ. CDR3 in DNA: TGCGCCAGTAGGCGGGGGATGGGCAATCAGCCCCAGCATTTT. Translation gives CASRRGMGNQPQHF.

The rearrangement joins TRBV7-9 to TRBJ2-7, with TRBD2 matching over 12 bases. Losses at the gene ends were 5 bases for V and 9 bases for J; bases not matched to a gene: 17. The CDR3 length is 17 residues. Germline-derived CDR1 and CDR2 are SEHNR and FQNEAQ (reference sequence). CDR3 nucleotide sequence: TGTGCCAGCAGCACAGAGCGGGAAACTAGCGGGGGGCCTGTGCAGTACTTC. Translating it yields CASSTERETSGGPVQYF.

The chain uses TRBV9 and TRBJ1-6; 7 bases are shared with TRBD1. Trimming removed 2 bases from V and 7 bases from J; junction bases left unmatched: 3. Germline values: CDR1 SGDLS, CDR2 YYNGEE. This CDR3 spans 14 amino acids. CDR3 residues: CASSVGTENSPLHF. CDR3 DNA sequence: TGTGCCAGCAGCGTTGGGACAGAGAATTCACCCCTCCACTTT.

The rearrangement joins TRBV6-5 to TRBJ2-7; TRBD1 aligns across 9 bases. This CDR3 comprises 12 residues. Germline CDR1 and CDR2: MNHEY and SVGAGI. With V trimmed by 6 bases and J by 7 bases, 4 bases remained unmatched. The DNA for the CDR3 is TGTGCCAGCAGCGGACAGGGGAGGGAGCAGTACTTC. Its translation is CASSGQGREQYF.

The J gene is TRBJ1-2, the V gene TRBV29-1, with D perhaps matching TRBD1 (6 bases). This CDR3 region has 13 residues. From germline, CDR1 is SQVTM and CDR2 ANQGSEA. Trimming took off 8 bases at V and 6 bases at J, with 19 bases between the two ends. CDR3 amino acids: CSTSQNRADGYTF. The CDR3 DNA reads TGCAGCACGTCCCAGAACAGGGCGGATGGCTACACCTTC.

This clone is a singleton in its sample. This chain uses TRBV6-5 with TRBJ1-3; D call uncertain. V was cut by 6 bases and J by 0 bases, with 3 bases left in between. CDR1 and CDR2 (germline): MNHEY, SVGAGI. The CDR3 spans 12 residues. CDR3 bases: TGTGCCAGCAGGGCCTCTGGAAACACCATATATTTT. It encodes CASRASGNTIYF.

Of note for this clone: In the same sample, other DNA sequences code for this CDR3. This chain connects TRBV5-1 to TRBJ2-7; TRBD1 aligns across 8 bases. The V gene's germline CDR1 is SGHRS and CDR2 YFSETQ. CDR3 size: 17 residues. V lost 0 bases, J lost 4 bases, and 12 bases stayed unmatched. The CDR3 here is CASSLAGRDRTIYEQYF. CDR3 coding DNA: TGCGCCAGCAGCTTGGCCGGCAGGGACAGGACGATTTACGAGCAGTACTTC.

The J gene is TRBJ2-5, the V gene TRBV6-5; the D gene is possibly TRBD1 (6 bases). CDR1 and CDR2 from the germline V gene are MNHEY and SVGAGI. The CDR3 is 15 amino acids. V gave up 6 bases and J gave up 4 bases, with 18 bases separating them. Here the CDR3 DNA reads TGTGCCAGCAGGAAGGGGGATAGTAAGGGAGAGACCCAGTACTTC. Translated: CASRKGDSKGETQYF.

V gene TRBV11-2 combines with J gene TRBJ1-2; D unresolved. CDR1 and CDR2 from the germline V gene are SGHAT and FQNNGV. V shed 1 base and J shed 7 bases, with 13 bases lying between them. The CDR3 is 14 residues long. The CDR3 reads CASSLVGVDTGYTF. The CDR3 DNA is TGTGCCAGCAGCTTAGTGGGCGTAGATACTGGCTACACCTTC.

J is TRBJ2-2 and V is TRBV6-5, with D possibly matching TRBD2 (6 bases). The germline V gene encodes CDR1 MNHEY and CDR2 SVGAGI. The CDR3 consists of 13 residues. Trimming stripped 4 bases from V and 7 bases from J, with 10 bases between. DNA for the CDR3: TGTGCCAGCAGTTTTCGACTAGACGGGGAGCTGTTTTTT. This gives the protein CASSFRLDGELFF.

The chain employs TRBV12-5 and TRBJ1-5; TRBD1 matches at 10 bases. The CDR3 has 14 residues. Trimming cost V 6 bases and J 5 bases; bases outside gene matches: 4. Germline V gene lookup returns CDR1 LGHNT and CDR2 FRNRAP. The CDR3 DNA sequence: TGTGCTAGTGGCCACGGGACAGGGGATCAGCCCCAGCATTTT. Amino acids: CASGHGTGDQPQHF.

The V call is TRBV5-1, the J call TRBJ1-5; 10 bases are shared with TRBD1. Germline CDR1 is SGHRS and CDR2 is YFSETQ. Trimming removed 0 bases from V and 7 bases from J; junction bases left unmatched: 7. CDR3 size: 16 residues. The CDR3 sequence is CASSLGSTGGGQPQHF. DNA for the CDR3: TGCGCCAGCAGCTTGGGTTCGACAGGGGGCGGGCAGCCCCAGCATTTT.

The chain joins TRBV7-9 to TRBJ1-1; possible D gene TRBD1, 6 bases. V shed 3 bases and J shed 0 bases, with 8 bases lying between them. Germline assignment: CDR1 SEHNR and CDR2 FQNEAQ (reference sequence). This CDR3 comprises 14 residues. The CDR3 reads CASSFRGLNTEAFF. The DNA of the CDR3 is TGTGCCAGCAGCTTTAGGGGGTTGAACACTGAAGCTTTCTTT.

The chain has TRBV27 and TRBJ2-7; TRBD1 matches 9 bases. The CDR3 runs to 19 residues. Germline V lookup: CDR1 MNHEY, CDR2 SMNVEV (reference sequence). The ends lost 1 base at V and 1 base at J; junction bases unmatched: 14. The CDR3 protein is CASSLLVGALGQGSYEQYF. The CDR3 coding sequence is TGTGCCAGCAGTTTATTGGTTGGCGCTCTGGGACAGGGTTCCTACGAGCAGTACTTC.

This chain uses TRBV29-1 with TRBJ1-2, with 8 bases matching TRBD1. Germline V gives CDR1 SQVTM, CDR2 ANQGSEA. CDR3 length: 13 residues. The junction had 5 bases not matched to a gene; V was cut back by 5 bases and J by 3 bases. CDR3 DNA sequence: TGCAGCGTTCAGGGGGCGGTGGACTATGGCTACACCTTC. As protein: CSVQGAVDYGYTF.

V and J are TRBV6-4 and TRBJ1-2; D is perhaps TRBD1 (6 bases). This CDR3 has 16 residues. Germline values: CDR1 MRHNA, CDR2 SNTAGT. Trimming stripped 6 bases from V and 8 bases from J, with 25 bases between. DNA of the CDR3: TGTGCCAGCAGCGCGCGTCAACAGGGTGGATTCGAGGGCTACACCTTC. The encoded protein is CASSARQQGGFEGYTF.

This sequence joins TRBV7-8 and TRBJ1-1, with TRBD1 as a possible D gene (5 bases). V gave up 4 bases and J gave up 1 base, with 10 bases separating them. The CDR3 spans 14 residues. Looked up from germline, CDR1 is SGHVS and CDR2 is FQNEAQ. CDR3 region: CASSSMGGNTEAFF. The CDR3 DNA reads TGTGCCAGCAGCTCGATGGGGGGGAACACTGAAGCTTTCTTT. The entire variable domain, with the rest obtained from reference TRBV7-8 and TRBJ1-1, is as follows: GAGVSQSPRYKVAKRGQDVALRCDPISGHVSLFWYQQALGQGPEFLTYFQNEAQLDKSGLPSDRFFAERPEGSVSTLKIQRTQQEDSAVYLCASSSMGGNTEAFFGQGTRLTVV.